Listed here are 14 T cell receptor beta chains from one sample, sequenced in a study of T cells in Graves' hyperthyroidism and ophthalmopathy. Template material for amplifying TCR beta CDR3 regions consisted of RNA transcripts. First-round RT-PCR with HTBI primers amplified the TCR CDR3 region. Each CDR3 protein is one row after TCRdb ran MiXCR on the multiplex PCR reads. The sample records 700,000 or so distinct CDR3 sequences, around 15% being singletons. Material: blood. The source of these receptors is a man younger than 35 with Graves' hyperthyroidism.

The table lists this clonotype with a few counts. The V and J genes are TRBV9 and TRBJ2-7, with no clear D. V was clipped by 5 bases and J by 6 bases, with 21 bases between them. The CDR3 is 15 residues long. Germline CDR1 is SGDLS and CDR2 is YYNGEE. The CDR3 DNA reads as TGTGCCAGCAGTGCAACCGCCGTCGCCCCGGCCGAGCAGTACTTC. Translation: CASSATAVAPAEQYF.

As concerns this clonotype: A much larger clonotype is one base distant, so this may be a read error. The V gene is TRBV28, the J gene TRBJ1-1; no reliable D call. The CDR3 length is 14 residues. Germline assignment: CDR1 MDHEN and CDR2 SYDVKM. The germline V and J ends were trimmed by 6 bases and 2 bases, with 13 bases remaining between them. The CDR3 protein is CASRVTRYNTEAFF. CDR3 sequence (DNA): TGTGCCAGCAGGGTGACAAGGTACAACACTGAAGCTTTCTTT.

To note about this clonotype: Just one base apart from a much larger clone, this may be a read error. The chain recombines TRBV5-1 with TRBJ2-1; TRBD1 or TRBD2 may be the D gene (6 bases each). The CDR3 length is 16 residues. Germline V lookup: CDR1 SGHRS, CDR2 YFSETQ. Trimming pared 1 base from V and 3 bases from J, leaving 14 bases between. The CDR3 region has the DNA TGCGCCAGCAGCTTGATCCCCGGGGGCGGCTACAATGAGCAGTTCTTC. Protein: CASSLIPGGGYNEQFF.

CDR3 loop: CASSQGPRAGGLNEQFF. The CDR3 DNA follows: TGTGCCAGCAGCCAAGGGCCCAGAGCGGGAGGGCTCAATGAGCAGTTCTTC. This chain joins TRBV3-1 and TRBJ2-1; 10 bases align to TRBD2. CDR3 size: 17 residues. V lost 1 base and J lost 6; bases outside the gene matches: 9. CDR1 and CDR2 from the germline V gene are LGHDT and YNNKEL (reference sequence).

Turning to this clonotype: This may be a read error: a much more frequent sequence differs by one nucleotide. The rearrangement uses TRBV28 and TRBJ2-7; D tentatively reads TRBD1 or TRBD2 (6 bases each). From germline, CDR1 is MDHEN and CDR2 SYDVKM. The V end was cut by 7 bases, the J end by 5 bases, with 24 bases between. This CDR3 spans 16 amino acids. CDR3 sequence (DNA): TGTGCCAGCATTGGGGGGCGCCCAGATGGGTTGGACGAGCAGTACTTC. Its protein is CASIGGRPDGLDEQYF.

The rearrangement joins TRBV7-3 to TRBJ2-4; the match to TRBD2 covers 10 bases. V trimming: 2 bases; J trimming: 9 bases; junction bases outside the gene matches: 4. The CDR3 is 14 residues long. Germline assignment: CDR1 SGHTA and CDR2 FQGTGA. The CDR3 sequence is CASSLLAGVGIQYF. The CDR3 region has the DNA TGTGCCAGCAGCTTACTAGCGGGAGTGGGCATTCAGTACTTC.

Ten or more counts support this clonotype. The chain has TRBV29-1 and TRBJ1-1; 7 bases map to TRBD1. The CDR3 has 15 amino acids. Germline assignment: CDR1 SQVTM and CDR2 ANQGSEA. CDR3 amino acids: CTICRDTGEGAEAFF. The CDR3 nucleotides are TGCACCATCTGCCGAGACACAGGGGAAGGCGCTGAAGCTTTCTTT.

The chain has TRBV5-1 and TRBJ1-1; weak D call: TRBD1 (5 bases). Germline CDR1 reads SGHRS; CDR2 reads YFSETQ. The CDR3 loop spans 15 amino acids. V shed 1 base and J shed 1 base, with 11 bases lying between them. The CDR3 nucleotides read TGCGCCAGCAGCTTGTCGGCAGGGCAGAACACTGAAGCTTTCTTT. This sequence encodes CASSLSAGQNTEAFF.

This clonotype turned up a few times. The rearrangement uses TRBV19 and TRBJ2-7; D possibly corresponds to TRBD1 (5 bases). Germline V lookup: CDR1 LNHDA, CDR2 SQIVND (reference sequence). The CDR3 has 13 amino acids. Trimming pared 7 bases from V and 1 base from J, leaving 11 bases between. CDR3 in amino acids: CASKPGKSYEQYF. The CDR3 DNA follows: TGTGCCAGTAAACCAGGGAAGTCCTACGAGCAGTACTTC.

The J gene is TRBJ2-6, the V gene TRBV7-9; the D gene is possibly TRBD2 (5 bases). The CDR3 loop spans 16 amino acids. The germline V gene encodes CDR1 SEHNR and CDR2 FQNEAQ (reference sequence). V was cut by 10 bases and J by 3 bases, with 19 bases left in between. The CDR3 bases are TGTGCCAAATTAACAGAGAGGGAAGTTGGGGCCAACGTCCTGACTTTC. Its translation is CAKLTEREVGANVLTF.

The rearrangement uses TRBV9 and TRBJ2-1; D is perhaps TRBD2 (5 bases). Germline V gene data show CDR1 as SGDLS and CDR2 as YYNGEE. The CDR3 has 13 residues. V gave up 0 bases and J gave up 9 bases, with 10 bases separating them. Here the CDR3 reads CASSVVLAGEQFF. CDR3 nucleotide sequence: TGTGCCAGCAGCGTAGTGCTAGCAGGTGAGCAGTTCTTC.

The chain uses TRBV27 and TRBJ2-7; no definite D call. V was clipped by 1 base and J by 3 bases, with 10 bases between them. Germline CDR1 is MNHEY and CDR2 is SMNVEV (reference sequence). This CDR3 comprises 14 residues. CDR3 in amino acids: CASSLYLGDYEQYF. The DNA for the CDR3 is TGTGCCAGCAGTTTATACTTGGGTGACTACGAGCAGTACTTC.

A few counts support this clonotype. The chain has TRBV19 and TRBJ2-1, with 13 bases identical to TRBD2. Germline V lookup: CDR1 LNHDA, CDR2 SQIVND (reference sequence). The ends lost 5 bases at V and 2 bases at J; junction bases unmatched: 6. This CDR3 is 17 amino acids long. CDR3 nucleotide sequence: TGTGCCAGTAGTTCAGGACTAGCGGGAGACCCCTACAATGAGCAGTTCTTC. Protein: CASSSGLAGDPYNEQFF.

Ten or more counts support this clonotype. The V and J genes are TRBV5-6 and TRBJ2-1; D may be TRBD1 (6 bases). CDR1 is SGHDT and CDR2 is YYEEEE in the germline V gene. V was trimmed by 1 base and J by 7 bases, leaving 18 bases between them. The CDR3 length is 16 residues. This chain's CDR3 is CASSLKGDRRGNEQFF. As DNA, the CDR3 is TGTGCCAGCAGCTTGAAGGGAGACAGGCGCGGGAATGAGCAGTTCTTC.